The 14 T cell receptor beta chains below all came from one sample that was sequenced in a study of beta chain features in type 1 diabetes. Of the isolated RNA, all was reverse transcribed, and so the sequenced material was expressed TCRB transcripts. Only in-frame clones appear in the TCRdb table, and some are missing; sequencing was by immunoSEQ multiplex PCR. This sample yields about 290,000 clones, of which under 8.5% are seen a single time; about 0.93% belongs to the top ten. Sequences were obtained from central memory CD4+ T cells from blood. The origin of the receptors is a woman aged 18-35 years in good health.

The rearrangement links TRBV1 to TRBJ2-1; TRBD2 reflects the table's D call only, with no check against the DNA. TRBV1 counts as a pseudogene. CDR3 length: 15 amino acids. CDR3 bases: TGCACCAGCAGCCAAGTGGTAACGGGGGGGGCAGAGCAGTTCTTC. Protein: CTSSQVVTGGAEQFF.

This clone was detected a few times. The chain uses TRBV30 and TRBJ1-2; 7 bases fit TRBD1. Trimming at V came to 5 bases and at J to 5 bases, leaving 8 bases not matched to a gene. Looked up from germline, CDR1 is GTSNPN and CDR2 is SVGIG (reference sequence). This CDR3 spans 13 amino acids. The CDR3 spells CAWLRDRPYGYTF. The DNA for the CDR3 is TGTGCCTGGCTCCGGGACAGACCATATGGCTACACCTTC.

This clone has only a few counts. V usage is TRBV15 and J usage is TRBJ1-2; possible D gene TRBD1, 5 bases. The CDR3 loop spans 17 amino acids. Between the trimmed V and J ends, which lost 0 bases and 4 bases, there was a span of 18 bases. Germline-derived CDR1 and CDR2 are LNHNV and YYDKDF (reference sequence). The CDR3 DNA is TGTGCCACCAGCAGAGACCGCTCCAGGGCGCGAAGCTATGGCTACACCTTC. This codes for CATSRDRSRARSYGYTF.

This rearrangement joins TRBV18 to TRBJ2-1; D remains unclear. Trimming cost V 3 bases and J 0 bases, with 12 bases left between them. From germline, CDR1 is KGHSH and CDR2 LQKENI. The CDR3 runs to 16 residues. The CDR3 DNA sequence: TGTGCCAGCTCACCGCTAACCCGGAGCTCCTACAATGAGCAGTTCTTC. Residues: CASSPLTRSSYNEQFF.

This clone was found a few times. The chain combines TRBV7-2 with TRBJ1-1; no reliable D call. The CDR3 has 11 amino acids. The V and J ends lost 8 bases and 3 bases respectively, with 7 bases between them. CDR1 and CDR2 (germline): SGHTA, FQGNSA. The CDR3 DNA follows: TGTGCCAGCGGCCTTTACACTGAAGCTTTCTTT. Its translation is CASGLYTEAFF.

This clone turned up a few times. The chain joins TRBV2 to TRBJ2-7; TRBD1 agrees at 9 bases. Trimming cost V 5 bases and J 3 bases; bases outside gene matches: 2. Germline V gene sequence: CDR1 SNHLY, CDR2 FYNNEI. This CDR3 region has 13 residues. The CDR3 region has the DNA TGTGCCAGCAGTAGGACAGGGGTCTACGAGCAGTACGTC. Protein sequence: CASSRTGVYEQYV.

This clone was observed a handful of times. The rearrangement uses TRBV7-2 and TRBJ2-3; D is ambiguous. V lost 5 bases and J 4 bases, leaving 19 bases between the germline ends. CDR3 length equals 16 residues. Per the germline V gene, CDR1 is SGHTA and CDR2 is FQGNSA. CDR3 protein: CASSPRPPVFSDTQYF. CDR3 DNA sequence: TGTGCCAGCAGCCCCCGGCCCCCCGTGTTCTCAGATACGCAGTATTTT. The full variable domain, with the rest looked up from reference TRBV7-2 and TRBJ2-3, is GAGVSQSPSNKVTEKGKDVELRCDPISGHTALYWYRQSLGQGLEFLIYFQGNSAPDKSGLPSDRFSAERTGGSVSTLTIQRTQQEDSAVYLCASSPRPPVFSDTQYFGPGTRLTVL.

This clone was recorded a few times. The chain combines TRBV9 with TRBJ1-1, with TRBD1 matching 7 bases. The V gene's germline CDR1 is SGDLS and CDR2 YYNGEE. J lost 2 bases, V lost 6 bases, and 4 bases had no gene match. CDR3 length equals 13 residues. The DNA for the CDR3 is TGTGCCAGCAACAGGGGTAGCAACACTGAAGCTTTCTTT. Protein product: CASNRGSNTEAFF.

This clone was detected many times. This chain joins TRBV25-1 and TRBJ2-6; 10 bases are shared with TRBD1. J gave up 1 base and V 4 bases, and 4 bases lay outside the gene matches. The CDR3 sequence is 17 residues long. Germline V gene lookup returns CDR1 MGHDK and CDR2 SYGVNS. CDR3 in amino acids: CASSAGTGVSGANVLTF. The CDR3, as DNA: TGTGCCAGCAGTGCCGGGACAGGGGTGTCTGGGGCCAACGTCCTGACTTTC.

The chain has TRBV29-1 and TRBJ1-2; D not certain. Germline V gives CDR1 SQVTM, CDR2 ANQGSEA. The V end lost 6 bases, the J end lost 4 bases, and 18 bases lay between the germline ends. This CDR3 region has 14 residues. The CDR3, as DNA: TGCAGCGTGGACCGTAGAAACGGATCCTATGGCTACACCTTC. Encoded protein: CSVDRRNGSYGYTF.

The V and J genes are TRBV7-6 and TRBJ2-5; the D gene could be TRBD1 or TRBD2 (6 bases each). The CDR3 loop spans 15 amino acids. Trimming shortened V by 2 bases and J by 5 bases, and 15 bases separated the two germline ends. From germline, CDR1 is SGHVS and CDR2 FNYEAQ. The CDR3 region is CASSLSGASMETQYF. The CDR3 coding sequence is TGTGCCAGCAGCTTATCGGGGGCCAGTATGGAGACCCAGTACTTC.

The V call is TRBV5-4, the J call TRBJ2-1; possible D gene TRBD1, 5 bases. The V gene lost 4 bases and the J gene lost 11 bases, with 19 bases spanning the gap. Germline V lookup: CDR1 SGHNT, CDR2 YYREEE (reference sequence). The CDR3 contains 14 residues. The CDR3 here is CASSLTLTDHKQFF. The CDR3 DNA reads as TGTGCCAGCAGCCTAACTCTGACAGACCACAAGCAGTTCTTC.

This clone was seen many times. The chain carries TRBV30 and TRBJ1-1, with a tentative D call TRBD1 (6 bases). V lost 5 bases, J lost 0 bases, and 13 bases lay in between. CDR1 is GTSNPN, CDR2 SVGIG, per germline (reference sequence). This CDR3 region has 14 residues. This chain's CDR3 is CAWQQDRMNTEAFF. The CDR3, as DNA: TGTGCCTGGCAACAGGACAGAATGAACACTGAAGCTTTCTTT.

This clone was counted only a few times. One junction end does not reproduce the germline sequence, and a read error may be involved. This chain links TRBV11-2 with TRBJ2-3; 7 nucleotides match TRBD1. Germline CDR1 SGHAT, CDR2 FQNNGV. This CDR3 is 14 amino acids long. CDR3 nucleotides: TGTGCCAGCAGCCTAGACAGGGCCTCAGATACGCAGTATTTT. Translation gives CASSLDRASDTQYF.